The clone carrying this TCR beta chain was detected ten times or more. Its matching antigen is unknown. This record comes from a study of T cell responses to AZD1222 COVID-19 vaccine. Broader study findings: Targeting of unmutated variant regions was reportedly seen in nearly half of spike-specific TCRs. There were mostly white British donors and more females than males, and clonal diversity was possibly underestimated. Spike-spanning, vaccine-associated CD4 TCRs were dominant at 160-218 and 743-854.

Produced via immunoSEQ multiplex PCR; TCRdb's table is partial and in-frame only. Among some 150,000 clones listed, about 81% were seen once. CDR3 length: 15 amino acids. Germline CDR1 and CDR2: MDHEN and SYDVKM. The V end lost 1 base, the J end lost 3 bases, and 10 bases lay between the germline ends. The sample was peripheral blood, taken on day 0 of MenACWY control vaccination. The chain is built from TRBV28 and TRBJ1-5; D is perhaps TRBD1 (6 bases). This receptor was identified in an adult in good health. The CDR3 bases are TGTGCCAGCAGTTTATACAGGGATTTCAATCAGCCCCAGCATTTT. Translated: CASSLYRDFNQPQHF.